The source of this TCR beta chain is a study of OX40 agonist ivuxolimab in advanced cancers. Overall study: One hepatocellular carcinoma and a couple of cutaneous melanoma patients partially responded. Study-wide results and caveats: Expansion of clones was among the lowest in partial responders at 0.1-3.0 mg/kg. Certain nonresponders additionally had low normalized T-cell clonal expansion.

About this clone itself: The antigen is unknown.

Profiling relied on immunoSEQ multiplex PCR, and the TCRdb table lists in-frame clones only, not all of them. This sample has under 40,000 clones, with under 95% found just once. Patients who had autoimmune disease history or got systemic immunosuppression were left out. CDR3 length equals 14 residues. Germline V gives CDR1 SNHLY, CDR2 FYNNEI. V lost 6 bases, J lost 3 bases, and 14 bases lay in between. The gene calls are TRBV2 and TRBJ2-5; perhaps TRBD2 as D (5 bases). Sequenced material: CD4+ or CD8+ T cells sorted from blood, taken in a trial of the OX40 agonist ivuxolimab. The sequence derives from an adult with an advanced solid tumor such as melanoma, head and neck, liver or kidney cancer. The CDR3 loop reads CASRGSWGEETQYF. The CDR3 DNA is TGTGCCAGCAGGGGTAGCTGGGGAGAAGAGACCCAGTACTTC.